This T cell receptor beta chain was sequenced for a study of radiotherapy plus CTLA-4 blockade in lung cancer. Study-wide background: Objective response was observed in over 15% of patients, and disease control in 30% to 35%.

This clone was recorded a few times. Its cognate antigen is unknown. Clones were read by immunoSEQ multiplex PCR, and TCRdb kept only the in-frame ones, dropping some. The table has 25,000 to 30,000 clones, 77% seen once. Overall study results and limits: Radiotherapy plus ipilimumab was followed by expansion in blood of tumor-derived TCR clones. Reports state that early shifts in blood T cell clones, with interferon-beta, best predicted response.

Looked up from germline, CDR1 is SGHDT and CDR2 is YYEEEE. V shed 4 bases and J 5 bases; nucleotides not matched to a gene: 5. This CDR3 has 15 amino acids. Focal radiation and CTLA-4 blockade (ipilimumab) were tested in chemo-refractory metastatic non-small-cell lung cancer patients. This chain connects TRBV5-6 to TRBJ2-1, with 11 bases identical to TRBD2. This receptor was taken from a human donor with non-small cell lung cancer that progressed on radiotherapy plus ipilimumab. The source was peripheral blood, collected from a patient treated with radiotherapy plus ipilimumab. CDR3 nucleotide sequence: TGTGCCAGCAGCGCCGGGACTAGCGGTCACAATGAGCAGTTCTTC. Residues: CASSAGTSGHNEQFF.